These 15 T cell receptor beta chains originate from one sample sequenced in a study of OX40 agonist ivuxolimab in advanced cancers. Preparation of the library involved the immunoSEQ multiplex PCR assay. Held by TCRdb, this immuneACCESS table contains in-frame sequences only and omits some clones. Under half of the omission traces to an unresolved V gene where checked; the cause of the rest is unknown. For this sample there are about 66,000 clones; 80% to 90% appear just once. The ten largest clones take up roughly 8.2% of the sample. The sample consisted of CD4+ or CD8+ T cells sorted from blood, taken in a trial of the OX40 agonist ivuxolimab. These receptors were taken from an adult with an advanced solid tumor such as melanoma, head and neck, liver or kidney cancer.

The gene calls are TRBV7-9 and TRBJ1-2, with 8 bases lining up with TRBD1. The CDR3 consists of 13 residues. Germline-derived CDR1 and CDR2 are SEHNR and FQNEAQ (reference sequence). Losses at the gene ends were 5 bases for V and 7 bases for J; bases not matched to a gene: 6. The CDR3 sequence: CASSPRQGSGYTF. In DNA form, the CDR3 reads TGTGCCAGCAGCCCCCGACAGGGGAGTGGCTACACCTTC.

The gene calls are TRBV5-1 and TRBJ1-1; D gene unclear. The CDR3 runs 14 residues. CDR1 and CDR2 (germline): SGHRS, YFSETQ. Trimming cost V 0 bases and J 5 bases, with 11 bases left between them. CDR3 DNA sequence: TGCGCCAGCAGCTTGGCAGGTATTGGGACTGAAGCTTTCTTT. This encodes CASSLAGIGTEAFF.

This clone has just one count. The CDR3 sequence: CASSSYTDTQYF. The CDR3 DNA sequence: TGTGCCAGCAGCTCATACACAGATACGCAGTATTTT. The rearrangement links TRBV7-8 to TRBJ2-3; D uncertain. V gave up 4 bases and J gave up 2 bases, with 4 bases separating them. The germline CDR1 and CDR2 sequences are SGHVS and FQNEAQ. There are 12 residues in the CDR3.

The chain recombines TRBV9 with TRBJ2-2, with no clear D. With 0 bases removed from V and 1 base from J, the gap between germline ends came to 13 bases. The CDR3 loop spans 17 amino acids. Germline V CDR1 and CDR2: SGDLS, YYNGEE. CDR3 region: CASSVEPIGRNTGELFF. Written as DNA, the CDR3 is TGTGCCAGCAGCGTAGAACCCATTGGCAGGAACACCGGGGAGCTGTTTTTT. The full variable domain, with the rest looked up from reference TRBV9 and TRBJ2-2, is DSGVTQTPKHLITATGQRVTLRCSPRSGDLSVYWYQQSLDQGLQFLIQYYNGEERAKGNILERFSAQQFPDLHSELNLSSLELGDSALYFCASSVEPIGRNTGELFFGEGSRLTVL.

The CDR3 DNA is TGCAGTGCTAGAGCCCCGAGCCAGTTCTTC. Its translation is CSARAPSQFF. This chain links TRBV20-1 with TRBJ2-1; D gene unclear. The CDR3 is 10 residues long. Looked up from germline, CDR1 is DFQATT and CDR2 is SNEGSKA (reference sequence). Deletions cut 1 base from V and 13 bases from J, with 8 bases between.

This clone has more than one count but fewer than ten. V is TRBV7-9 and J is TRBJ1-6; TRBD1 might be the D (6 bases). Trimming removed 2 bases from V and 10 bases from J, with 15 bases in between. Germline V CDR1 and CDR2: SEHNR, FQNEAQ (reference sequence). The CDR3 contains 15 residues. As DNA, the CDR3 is TGTGCCAGCAGCTTAAATCCAGGGGTAGGGTCACCCCTCCACTTT. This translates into CASSLNPGVGSPLHF.

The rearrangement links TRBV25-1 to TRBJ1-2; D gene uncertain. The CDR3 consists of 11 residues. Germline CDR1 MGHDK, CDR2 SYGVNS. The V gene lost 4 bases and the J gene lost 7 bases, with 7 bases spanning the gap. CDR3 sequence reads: CASSAGFGYTF. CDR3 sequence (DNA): TGTGCCAGCAGTGCGGGGTTTGGCTACACCTTC.

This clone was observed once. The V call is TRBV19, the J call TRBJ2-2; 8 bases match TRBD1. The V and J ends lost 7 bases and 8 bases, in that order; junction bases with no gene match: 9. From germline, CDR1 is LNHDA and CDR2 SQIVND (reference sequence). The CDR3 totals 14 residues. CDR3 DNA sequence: TGTGCCAGTAAGGGGACAGGTACACCGGGGGAGCTGTTTTTT. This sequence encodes CASKGTGTPGELFF.

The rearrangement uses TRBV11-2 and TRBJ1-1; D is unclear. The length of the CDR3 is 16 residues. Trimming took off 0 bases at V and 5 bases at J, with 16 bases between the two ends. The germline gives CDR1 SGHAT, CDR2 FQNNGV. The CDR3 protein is CASSLDRVGRWTEAFF. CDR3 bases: TGTGCCAGCAGCTTAGATAGGGTGGGCAGATGGACTGAAGCTTTCTTT.

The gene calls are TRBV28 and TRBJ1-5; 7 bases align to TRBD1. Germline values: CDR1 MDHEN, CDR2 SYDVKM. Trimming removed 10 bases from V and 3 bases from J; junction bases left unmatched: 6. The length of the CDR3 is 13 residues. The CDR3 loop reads CAIHRGPNQPQHF. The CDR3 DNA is TGTGCCATCCACAGGGGTCCCAATCAGCCCCAGCATTTT.

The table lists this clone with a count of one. The CDR3 sequence: CASSFVYRGDQNEQFF. CDR3 in DNA: TGTGCCAGCAGCTTCGTGTACAGGGGGGACCAAAATGAGCAGTTCTTC. The chain joins TRBV7-6 to TRBJ2-1; 8 bases align to TRBD1. The ends lost 3 bases at V and 7 bases at J; junction bases unmatched: 11. This CDR3 region has 16 residues. Germline loops: CDR1 SGHVS, CDR2 FNYEAQ.

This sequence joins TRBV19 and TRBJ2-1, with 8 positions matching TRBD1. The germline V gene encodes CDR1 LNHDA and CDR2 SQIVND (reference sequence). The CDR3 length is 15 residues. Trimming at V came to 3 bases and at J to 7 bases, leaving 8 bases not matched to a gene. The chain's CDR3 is CASSIFQGATNEQFF. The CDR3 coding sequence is TGTGCCAGTAGTATTTTCCAGGGGGCCACGAATGAGCAGTTCTTC. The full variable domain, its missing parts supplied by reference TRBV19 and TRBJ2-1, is DGGITQSPKYLFRKEGQNVTLSCEQNLNHDAMYWYRQDPGQGLRLIYYSQIVNDFQKGDIAEGYSVSREKKESFPLTVTSAQKNPTAFYLCASSIFQGATNEQFFGPGTRLTVL.

The chain's CDR3 is CASTIQGANSYTF. The CDR3 DNA reads TGTGCCAGCACCATACAGGGGGCAAACAGCTACACCTTC. The chain uses TRBV7-9 and TRBJ1-2, with 9 bases fitting TRBD1. Germline CDR1 SEHNR, CDR2 FQNEAQ (reference sequence). The V segment lost 7 bases and the J segment 9 bases; nucleotides outside the gene matches: 9. This CDR3 has 13 residues.

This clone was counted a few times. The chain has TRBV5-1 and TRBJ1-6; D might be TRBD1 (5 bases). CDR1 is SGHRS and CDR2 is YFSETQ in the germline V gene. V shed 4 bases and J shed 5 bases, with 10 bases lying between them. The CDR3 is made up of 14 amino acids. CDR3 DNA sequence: TGCGCCAGCAGCCCCGGAGGGGATAATTCACCCCTCCACTTT. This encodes CASSPGGDNSPLHF.

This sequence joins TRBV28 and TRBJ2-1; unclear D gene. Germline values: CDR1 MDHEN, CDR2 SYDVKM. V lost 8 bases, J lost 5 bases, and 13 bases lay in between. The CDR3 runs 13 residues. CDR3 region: CASRPRANNEQFF. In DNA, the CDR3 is TGTGCCAGCCGCCCTAGGGCCAACAATGAGCAGTTCTTC.